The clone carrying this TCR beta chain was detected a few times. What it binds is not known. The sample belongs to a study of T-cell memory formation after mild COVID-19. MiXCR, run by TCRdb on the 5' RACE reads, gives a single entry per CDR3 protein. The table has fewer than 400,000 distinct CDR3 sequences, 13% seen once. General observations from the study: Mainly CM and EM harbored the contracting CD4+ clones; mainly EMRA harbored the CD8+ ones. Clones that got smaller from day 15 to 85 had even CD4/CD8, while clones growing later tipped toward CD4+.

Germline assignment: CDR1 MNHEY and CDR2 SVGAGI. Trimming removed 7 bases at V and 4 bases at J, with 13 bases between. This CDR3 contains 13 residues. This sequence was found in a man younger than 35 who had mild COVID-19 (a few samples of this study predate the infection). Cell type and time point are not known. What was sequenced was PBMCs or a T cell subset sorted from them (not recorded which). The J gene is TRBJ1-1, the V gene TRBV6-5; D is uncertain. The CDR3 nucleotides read TGTGCCAGCAACATGGAAGCTGGCACTGAAGCTTTCTTT. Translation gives CASNMEAGTEAFF.